The entry that follows covers one T cell receptor beta chain sequence. In this sample, this clonotype turned up many times. The clone's antigen remains unknown. Per-nucleotide qualities are absent, and no much larger clonotype sits a single base away. Interpreted using the paper, the time point label stands for: sample taken at primary tumor resection. TCR sequencing used whole RNA extracted from tumor and nontumor lung tissue, or from cryopreserved PBMC samples, without cell sorting. Donors were 70 or so patients with early-stage, untreated non-small cell lung cancer from the lung TRACERx cohort. Patients were selected for TCR sequencing only if sufficient RNA was available from at least two tumor regions. This entry comes from a study of spatial heterogeneity in lung cancer (dated by TCRdb to between 2018 and 2021). In the study overall: More beta-chain than alpha-chain transcripts were consistently detected, likely reflecting higher beta-chain transcript abundance. In the raw uncorrected reads, each unique combination of TCR and UMI appeared more than ten times on average. TCR alpha and beta repertoires were quantitatively compared across multiple tumor regions, matched nontumor lung and blood in non-small cell lung cancer. TCR repertoire features were related to nonsynonymous mutation counts determined by whole-exome sequencing of tumor tissue. Both alpha and beta chains were TCR-sequenced in samples taken at surgery, namely 220 tumor regions, fewer than 85 matched nontumor lung samples and about 52 PBMC samples. Overall study results and their limits: Additional single-cell paired TCR alpha and beta sequencing was considered necessary to confirm, at a functional level, the hypothesis that regional TCRs recognize regional mutations. Ubiquitous expanded tumor TCRs were detected in blood more often at tumor resection than at routine follow-up.

Libraries were prepared through 5' RACE. Sequenced using a NextSeq 500. The TCR library protocol attached a unique molecular identifier to each TCR cDNA molecule to allow correction of PCR and sequencing errors. For the original study's pipeline: TCR identification, UMI-based error correction and CDR3 extraction were performed with Decombinator tools. TCRs above a frequency of 2 per 1,000, corresponding to the top 1% of the tumor frequency distribution, were defined as expanded. Rényi diversity was computed with the R vegan package after subsampling each repertoire 100 times to 5,000 TCRs. CDR3 similarity networks were built from amino acid triplet string-kernel similarity, connecting CDR3s with pairwise similarity above 0.82. In-frame beta chains were kept once TCRdb had trimmed the public reads at Q25 with fastp and called clones with MiXCR. Every CDR3 protein is listed once, alongside the most common genes and DNA of its rows. TCRdb's processing, not the study's, gives the V and J calls here. The sample contains 45,000 to 55,000 distinct CDR3 sequences, roughly 5.7% of them found a single time. Around 10% of the sample is held by the ten biggest clonotypes.

CDR3 length: 16 amino acids, cysteine to phenylalanine. The kept DNA is CDR3 alone, 48 bases in frame from the first base. Based on the germline V gene (reference sequence), the CDR1 and CDR2 sequences are SEHNR and FQNEAQ. V is reduced by 5 bases and J by 1 base, leaving a spacing of 17 bases between them. Recombination connected TRBV7-9 to TRBJ1-1; the D gene is possibly TRBD1, with 5 bases matching. This clonotype was sampled from a male donor with early-stage non-small cell lung cancer. This specimen was PBMCs, taken at surgery. The CDR3 region has the sequence CASSPKYGHPNTEAFF. At the DNA level, the sequence is TGTGCCAGCAGCCCAAAATACGGACACCCGAACACTGAAGCTTTCTTT.